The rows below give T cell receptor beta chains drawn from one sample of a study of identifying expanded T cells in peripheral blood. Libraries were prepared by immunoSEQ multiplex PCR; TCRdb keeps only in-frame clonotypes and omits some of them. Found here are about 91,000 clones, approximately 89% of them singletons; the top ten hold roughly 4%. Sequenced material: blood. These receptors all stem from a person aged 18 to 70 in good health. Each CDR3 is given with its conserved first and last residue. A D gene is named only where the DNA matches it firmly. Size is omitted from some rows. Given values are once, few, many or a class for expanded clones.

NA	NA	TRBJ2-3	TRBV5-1	TGCGCCAGCACGAACTACCTGATGACAGATACGCAGTATTTT	CASTNYLMTDTQYF
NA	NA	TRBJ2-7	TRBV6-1	TGTGCCAGCAGTGAAGGGGGGGACTACGAGCAGTACTTC	CASSEGGDYEQYF
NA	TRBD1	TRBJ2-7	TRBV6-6	TGTGCCAGCAGTCCCCCCGGGGACAGTCCCTACGAGCAGTACTTC	CASSPPGDSPYEQYF
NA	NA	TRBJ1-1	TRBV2	TGTGCCAGCACCATAGATCGGGAAAACACTGAAGCTTTCTTT	CASTIDRENTEAFF
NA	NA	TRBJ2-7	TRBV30	TGTGCCTGGACTCCTAGCGCCCTTTCCTACGAGCAGTACTTC	CAWTPSALSYEQYF
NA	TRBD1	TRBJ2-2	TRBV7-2	TGTGCCAGCAGCCGTGACAGGGGGCTGTACACCGGGGAGCTGTTTTTT	CASSRDRGLYTGELFF
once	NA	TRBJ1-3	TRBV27	TGTGCCAGCAGTCTAACCGCCGGGGACTTAAGCTCTGGAAACACCATATATTTT	CASSLTAGDLSSGNTIYF
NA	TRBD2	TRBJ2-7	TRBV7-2	TGTGCCAGCAGCTTAGTCGCTAGCGGCCCCTACGAGCAGTACTTC	CASSLVASGPYEQYF
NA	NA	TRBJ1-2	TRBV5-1	TGCGCCAGCAGGGACGCCGGAGGATCTTCCTATGGCTACACCTTC	CASRDAGGSSYGYTF
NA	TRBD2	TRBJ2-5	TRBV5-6	TGTGCCAGCAACTTTGGCTTAGCGGGGGGCGGCGAGACCCAGTACTTC	CASNFGLAGGGETQYF
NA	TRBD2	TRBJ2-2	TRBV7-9	TGTGCCAGCAGCTTCTTTAGCGGGAGGGCCGTCGGCACCGGGGAGCTGTTTTTT	CASSFFSGRAVGTGELFF
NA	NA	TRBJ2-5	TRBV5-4	TGTGCCAGCAGCCGTGACTACGGCGGAGAGACCCAGTACTTC	CASSRDYGGETQYF
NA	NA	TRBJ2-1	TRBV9	TGTGCCAGCAGCCCACAGGTCTACAATGAGCAGTTCTTC	CASSPQVYNEQFF
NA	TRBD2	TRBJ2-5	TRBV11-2	TGTGCCAGCAGTCAGGGACTAGCGGGATCGGAAGAGACCCAGTACTTC	CASSQGLAGSEETQYF
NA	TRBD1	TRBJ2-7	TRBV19	TGTGCCAGTAGTGACTCGACGGGACAGACCGGGGTAGAGCAGTACTTC	CASSDSTGQTGVEQYF
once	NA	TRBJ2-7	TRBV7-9	TGTGCCAGCAGCTTAGAGGGGGGGACTGATCAGTACTTC	CASSLEGGTDQYF
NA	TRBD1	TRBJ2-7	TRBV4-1	TGCGCCAGCAGCCAGAGACAGGGGGCCTACGAGCAGTACTTC	CASSQRQGAYEQYF
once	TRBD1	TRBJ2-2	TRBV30	TGTGCCTGGAGTGTAAGAAGGGGGCCCGGGGAGCTGTTTTTT	CAWSVRRGPGELFF
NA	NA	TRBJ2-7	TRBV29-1	TGCAGCGTTGAAGGGGACGAGCAGTACTTC	CSVEGDEQYF
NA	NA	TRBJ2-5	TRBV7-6	TGTGCCAGCAGCTTAGGGACCGGGGGCCAAGAGACCCAGTACTTC	CASSLGTGGQETQYF
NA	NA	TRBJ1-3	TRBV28	TGTGCCAGCATACGGGTTAGAGGGCTAACTGGAAACACCATATATTTT	CASIRVRGLTGNTIYF
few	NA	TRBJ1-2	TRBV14	TGTGCCAGCAGCCTTACCCAGCAACCTTGGGGCTACACCTTC	CASSLTQQPWGYTF